Below are 32 T cell receptor beta chains sequenced from a single sample in a study of cytomegalovirus exposure and HLA in healthy donors. TCRdb keeps only in-frame clones here, not all; method: immunoSEQ multiplex PCR. This table has 150,000 or so clones, roughly 89% appearing once. The sequenced sample consisted of PBMCs. These receptors originate from a woman aged 18-35 years in good health and CMV-seropositive.

The genes are TRBV28 and TRBJ2-7; 12 bases fit TRBD1. Trimming removed 4 bases from V and 6 bases from J; junction bases left unmatched: 13. CDR3 length equals 17 residues. Germline values: CDR1 MDHEN, CDR2 SYDVKM. CDR3 region: CASSSTLLGQGAFEQYF. The DNA of the CDR3 is TGTGCCAGCAGTTCAACCCTGTTGGGACAGGGGGCCTTCGAGCAGTACTTC. The full variable domain, its missing parts supplied by reference TRBV28 and TRBJ2-7, is DVKVTQSSRYLVKRTGEKVFLECVQDMDHENMFWYRQDPGLGLRLIYFSYDVKMKEKGDIPEGYSVSREKKERFSLILESASTNQTSMYLCASSSTLLGQGAFEQYFGPGTRLTVT.

The genes are TRBV6-1 and TRBJ2-1; possible D gene TRBD1, 6 bases. CDR1 is MNHNS and CDR2 is SASEGT in the germline V gene. This CDR3 region has 18 residues. The germline V and J ends were trimmed by 4 bases and 7 bases, with 26 bases remaining between them. This CDR3 reads CASSARIQGLALRNEQFF. The CDR3 DNA sequence: TGTGCCAGCAGTGCGCGGATTCAGGGGTTGGCATTACGGAATGAGCAGTTCTTC.

The rearrangement links TRBV6-1 to TRBJ2-4, with TRBD2 as a possible D gene (5 bases). This CDR3 has 18 amino acids. V was cut by 4 bases and J by 0 bases, with 19 bases left in between. The germline CDR1 and CDR2 sequences are MNHNS and SASEGT. For the CDR3, the DNA is TGTGCCAGCAGTGGGACTCCCCTAATGGTCCTAGCCAAAAACATTCAGTACTTC. Translating it yields CASSGTPLMVLAKNIQYF.

This clone was recorded once. The rearrangement uses TRBV9 and TRBJ2-4, with TRBD1 as a possible D gene (5 bases). The germline CDR1 and CDR2 sequences are SGDLS and YYNGEE. V shed 0 bases and J shed 2 bases, with 12 bases lying between them. This CDR3 comprises 16 residues. The CDR3 loop is CASSVVGRATKNIQYF. The CDR3 DNA follows: TGTGCCAGCAGCGTAGTAGGCAGGGCGACCAAAAACATTCAGTACTTC.

J is TRBJ2-7 and V is TRBV5-1; TRBD2 matches at 11 bases. The CDR3 has 13 residues. Germline CDR1 reads SGHRS; CDR2 reads YFSETQ. V shed 5 bases, J shed 3 bases, and the junction held 1 base outside the gene matches. The CDR3 nucleotides read TGCGCCAGCAGACTAGCGGGGGACTACGAGCAGTACTTC. Its translation is CASRLAGDYEQYF. The full variable domain, with the rest looked up from reference TRBV5-1 and TRBJ2-7, is KAGVTQTPRYLIKTRGQQVTLSCSPISGHRSVSWYQQTPGQGLQFLFEYFSETQRNKGNFPGRFSGRQFSNSRSEMNVSTLELGDSALYLCASRLAGDYEQYFGPGTRLTVT.

The chain is built from TRBV6-5 and TRBJ1-5; no firm D call. Per the germline V gene, CDR1 is MNHEY and CDR2 is SVGAGI. CDR3 length equals 13 residues. V was shortened by 2 bases and J by 3 bases, with 5 bases between the two germline ends. CDR3 coding DNA: TGTGCCAGCAGTTACAACATCAATCAGCCCCAGCATTTT. Amino acid sequence: CASSYNINQPQHF.

The rearrangement links TRBV15 to TRBJ2-1; the D gene is possibly TRBD1 (5 bases). The CDR3 length is 15 residues. Trimming took off 1 base at V and 8 bases at J, with 15 bases between the two ends. Germline V gene lookup returns CDR1 LNHNV and CDR2 YYDKDF (reference sequence). CDR3 protein: CATSRGQNVGHEQFF. The CDR3 DNA reads TGTGCCACCAGCAGAGGACAGAATGTGGGCCATGAGCAGTTCTTC. Filled out from reference TRBV15 and TRBJ2-1, the complete variable domain reads DAMVIQNPRYQVTQFGKPVTLSCSQTLNHNVMYWYQQKSSQAPKLLFHYYDKDFNNEADTPDNFQSRRPNTSFCFLDIRSPGLGDTAMYLCATSRGQNVGHEQFFGPGTRLTVL.

The CDR3, as DNA: TGTGCCAGCAGCTTAGCCCTCCTAGCGGGTTTTGGAGAAAAACTGTTTTTT. Its translation is CASSLALLAGFGEKLFF. The rearrangement joins TRBV7-9 to TRBJ1-4; D is unclear. Trimming left V 0 bases short and J 8 bases short, with 19 bases between. The CDR3 consists of 17 residues. Germline assignment: CDR1 SEHNR and CDR2 FQNEAQ (reference sequence). The full variable domain, in which reference TRBV7-9 and TRBJ1-4 provide the parts outside the CDR3, is DTGVSQNPRHKITKRGQNVTFRCDPISEHNRLYWYRQTLGQGPEFLTYFQNEAQLEKSRLLSDRFSAERPKGSFSTLEIQRTEQGDSAMYLCASSLALLAGFGEKLFFGSGTQLSVL.

The chain carries TRBV9 and TRBJ2-1, with D perhaps TRBD2 (5 bases). V gave up 2 bases and J gave up 3 bases, with 12 bases separating them. This CDR3 comprises 15 residues. Per germline, CDR1 SGDLS and CDR2 YYNGEE. The CDR3 nucleotides are TGTGCCAGCAGCGTGGGAGTCGGAGGCTACAATGAGCAGTTCTTC. This sequence encodes CASSVGVGGYNEQFF. Combining the CDR3 with reference TRBV9 and TRBJ2-1 gives the whole variable domain DSGVTQTPKHLITATGQRVTLRCSPRSGDLSVYWYQQSLDQGLQFLIQYYNGEERAKGNILERFSAQQFPDLHSELNLSSLELGDSALYFCASSVGVGGYNEQFFGPGTRLTVL.

The V call is TRBV6-5, the J call TRBJ1-4; 7 nucleotides agree with TRBD1. Germline CDR1 reads MNHEY; CDR2 reads SVGAGI. The CDR3 is made up of 14 amino acids. Trimming removed 6 bases from V and 5 bases from J; junction bases left unmatched: 6. CDR3 loop: CASRLQGQNEKLFF. CDR3 nucleotides: TGTGCCAGCAGGTTACAGGGGCAGAATGAAAAACTGTTTTTT.

The rearrangement links TRBV5-1 to TRBJ2-5; possible D gene TRBD2, 5 bases. The CDR3 contains 14 residues. V lost 4 bases, J lost 0 bases, and 10 bases lay in between. Germline CDR1 and CDR2: SGHRS and YFSETQ. The CDR3 nucleotides are TGCGCCAGCAGCCCGACTACCTACCAAGAGACCCAGTACTTC. The encoded protein is CASSPTTYQETQYF.

V is TRBV7-8 and J is TRBJ2-1, with 7 positions matching TRBD2. Unmatched junction bases numbered 3, after V lost 3 bases and J lost 1 base. From germline, CDR1 is SGHVS and CDR2 FQNEAQ. This CDR3 is 15 amino acids long. The CDR3: CASSFTAGSYNEQFF. CDR3 sequence (DNA): TGTGCCAGCAGCTTCACAGCGGGATCCTACAATGAGCAGTTCTTC.

J is TRBJ1-2 and V is TRBV11-3; tentatively, D is TRBD1 (6 bases). V lost 4 bases and J lost 4, with 10 bases in between. The germline gives CDR1 SGHNT, CDR2 YENEEA. This CDR3 is built from 13 residues. The CDR3 DNA reads as TGTGCCAGCAGCTCCAGGGGTTTCTATGGCTACACCTTC. Its protein product is CASSSRGFYGYTF. Full variable domain (rest looked up from reference TRBV11-3 and TRBJ1-2): EAGVVQSPRYKIIEKKQPVAFWCNPISGHNTLYWYLQNLGQGPELLIRYENEEAVDDSQLPKDRFSAERLKGVDSTLKIQPAELGDSAVYLCASSSRGFYGYTFGSGTRLTVV.

The rearrangement joins TRBV7-3 to TRBJ2-1; D is perhaps TRBD2 (6 bases). Germline V CDR1 and CDR2: SGHTA, FQGTGA. V was shortened by 5 bases and J by 0 bases, with 11 bases between the two germline ends. The CDR3 sequence is 15 residues long. CDR3 bases: TGTGCCAGCAGCCTTACTAGCATCTCCTACAATGAGCAGTTCTTC. Its translation is CASSLTSISYNEQFF.

V gene TRBV7-9 combines with J gene TRBJ1-2; TRBD1 matches 8 bases. Germline CDR1 SEHNR, CDR2 FQNEAQ (reference sequence). Trimming took 5 bases from V and 5 from J; bases not matched to a gene: 10. CDR3 length: 15 amino acids. CDR3: CASSAPRQGRYGYTF. The CDR3 DNA is TGTGCCAGCAGCGCCCCCAGACAGGGGCGATATGGCTACACCTTC.

The CDR3 sequence: CASSLARGLVEQFF. DNA of the CDR3: TGTGCCAGCAGCTTGGCTAGGGGGCTGGTTGAGCAGTTCTTC. This chain links TRBV5-4 with TRBJ2-1; TRBD1 aligns across 7 bases. V lost 0 bases and J lost 9; bases outside the gene matches: 6. CDR1 is SGHNT, CDR2 YYREEE, per germline (reference sequence). The CDR3 is 14 residues long.

The chain links TRBV19 to TRBJ2-7; 9 nucleotides align to TRBD2. Germline-derived CDR1 and CDR2 are LNHDA and SQIVND (reference sequence). This CDR3 has 14 residues. J gave up 2 bases and V 3 bases, and 2 bases lay outside the gene matches. The CDR3 region is CASSIASGAYEQYF. The DNA for the CDR3 is TGTGCCAGTAGTATCGCTAGCGGGGCCTACGAGCAGTACTTC.

The chain joins TRBV5-4 to TRBJ2-1; D is unclear. The CDR3 totals 11 residues. Trimming took 1 base from V and 8 from J, leaving 4 bases between them. Germline V gene lookup returns CDR1 SGHNT and CDR2 YYREEE (reference sequence). The CDR3 coding sequence is TGTGCCAGCAGCTTGCTGTATGAGCAGTTCTTC. It translates to CASSLLYEQFF.

CDR3 in amino acids: CASSPILARHEQYF. As DNA, the CDR3 is TGTGCCAGCAGTCCCATACTAGCGCGCCACGAGCAGTACTTC. The chain is built from TRBV6-5 and TRBJ2-7, with 7 bases aligning to TRBD2. V lost 5 bases and J lost 5; bases outside the gene matches: 9. The germline gives CDR1 MNHEY, CDR2 SVGAGI. CDR3 length equals 14 residues.

The rearrangement links TRBV7-6 to TRBJ1-2; 7 nucleotides line up with TRBD1. After removal of 6 bases from V and 5 bases from J, the junction contained 6 bases not matched to a gene. The germline gives CDR1 SGHVS, CDR2 FNYEAQ. This CDR3 spans 13 amino acids. CDR3 nucleotide sequence: TGTGCCAGCAGTGCCGGGACAGCTTATGGCTACACCTTC. The encoded protein is CASSAGTAYGYTF.

The chain joins TRBV25-1 to TRBJ1-5; maybe TRBD1 (5 bases). This CDR3 has 14 amino acids. With 2 bases removed from V and 6 bases from J, the gap between germline ends came to 11 bases. Germline CDR1 and CDR2: MGHDK and SYGVNS. As DNA, the CDR3 is TGTGCCAGCAGTGAACCAGGGCCCTTTCAGCCCCAGCATTTT. Translated, it gives CASSEPGPFQPQHF.

The gene calls are TRBV6-5 and TRBJ2-7; possible D gene TRBD2, 6 bases. Germline V CDR1 and CDR2: MNHEY, SVGAGI. Trimming shortened V by 4 bases and J by 4 bases, and 17 bases separated the two germline ends. The CDR3 sequence is 15 residues long. The CDR3 loop is CASSSSSGTFYEQYF. In nucleotides, the CDR3 is TGTGCCAGCAGTTCAAGCTCCGGGACTTTTTACGAGCAGTACTTC.

This chain connects TRBV19 to TRBJ2-2; perhaps TRBD2 as D (5 bases). Per the germline V gene, CDR1 is LNHDA and CDR2 is SQIVND (reference sequence). V was trimmed by 3 bases and J by 2 bases, leaving 19 bases between them. The CDR3 has 18 residues. In nucleotides, the CDR3 is TGTGCCAGTAGTATCAGGCTAGCCCGAACCAAAAACACCGGGGAGCTGTTTTTT. This encodes CASSIRLARTKNTGELFF.

V is TRBV5-6 and J is TRBJ2-7, with TRBD2 matching over 11 bases. From germline, CDR1 is SGHDT and CDR2 YYEEEE. After removal of 0 bases from V and 2 bases from J, the junction contained 7 bases not matched to a gene. The CDR3 sequence is 17 residues long. The CDR3 sequence: CASSLGWTSGYPYEQYF. CDR3 coding DNA: TGTGCCAGCAGCTTGGGATGGACTAGCGGGTATCCCTACGAGCAGTACTTC.

The V gene is TRBV6-4, the J gene TRBJ2-3, with a possible D match to TRBD2 (5 bases). This CDR3 contains 13 residues. Germline V CDR1 and CDR2: MRHNA, SNTAGT. The germline V and J ends were trimmed by 5 bases and 2 bases, with 8 bases remaining between them. The CDR3 DNA reads TGTGCCAGCAGTCGGGAACTCACAGATACGCAGTATTTT. Translated, it gives CASSRELTDTQYF.

The rearrangement uses TRBV6-5 and TRBJ1-1, with a possible D match to TRBD1 (5 bases). The CDR3 is 16 amino acids. Germline V gene sequence: CDR1 MNHEY, CDR2 SVGAGI. V was shortened by 2 bases and J by 0 bases, with 13 bases between the two germline ends. The CDR3 is CASSYPDKQMNTEAFF. The CDR3 coding sequence is TGTGCCAGCAGTTACCCGGACAAGCAGATGAACACTGAAGCTTTCTTT.

V usage is TRBV19 and J usage is TRBJ2-3, with 7 bases that match TRBD2. Germline V gene sequence: CDR1 LNHDA, CDR2 SQIVND (reference sequence). V was clipped by 3 bases and J by 3 bases; unmatched bases: 12. There are 17 residues in the CDR3. CDR3 DNA: TGTGCCAGTAGTATTAGGGGCGGGAGCTTAGGAACAGATACGCAGTATTTT. It codes for CASSIRGGSLGTDTQYF. The complete variable domain, with remaining parts taken from reference TRBV19 and TRBJ2-3, reads DGGITQSPKYLFRKEGQNVTLSCEQNLNHDAMYWYRQDPGQGLRLIYYSQIVNDFQKGDIAEGYSVSREKKESFPLTVTSAQKNPTAFYLCASSIRGGSLGTDTQYFGPGTRLTVL.

The V gene is TRBV5-4, the J gene TRBJ2-7; D is possibly TRBD1 (6 bases). The V end was cut by 4 bases, the J end by 4 bases, with 12 bases between. Looked up from germline, CDR1 is SGHNT and CDR2 is YYREEE (reference sequence). The CDR3 has 13 residues. As DNA, the CDR3 is TGTGCCAGCAGCCGTAAACAGGGTTACGAGCAGTACTTC. Residues: CASSRKQGYEQYF.

The V and J genes are TRBV18 and TRBJ1-4; D is unclear. This CDR3 is built from 14 residues. Trimming stripped 2 bases from V and 5 bases from J, with 9 bases between. Germline CDR1 reads KGHSH; CDR2 reads LQKENI. In DNA form, the CDR3 reads TGTGCCAGCTCACCAGTCGCCCGGAATGAAAAACTGTTTTTT. Protein: CASSPVARNEKLFF.

This clone was counted once. The chain joins TRBV5-4 to TRBJ2-3; D is possibly TRBD2 (7 bases). The CDR3 consists of 15 residues. Per germline, CDR1 SGHNT and CDR2 YYREEE (reference sequence). V lost 5 bases and J lost 6, with 19 bases in between. The CDR3: CASRAGGRGGDTQYF. CDR3 coding DNA: TGTGCCAGCAGGGCCGGGGGGCGGGGTGGCGATACGCAGTATTTT.

V and J are TRBV19 and TRBJ2-5; 10 bases match TRBD2. Germline V gene lookup returns CDR1 LNHDA and CDR2 SQIVND (reference sequence). J gave up 4 bases and V 6 bases, and 5 bases lay outside the gene matches. The CDR3 has 14 amino acids. DNA for the CDR3: TGTGCCAGTAGGCCTAGCGGGAGTCGAGAGACCCAGTACTTC. Its protein product is CASRPSGSRETQYF. Full variable domain (outside the CDR3, taken from reference TRBV19 and TRBJ2-5): DGGITQSPKYLFRKEGQNVTLSCEQNLNHDAMYWYRQDPGQGLRLIYYSQIVNDFQKGDIAEGYSVSREKKESFPLTVTSAQKNPTAFYLCASRPSGSRETQYFGPGTRLLVL.

The chain joins TRBV29-1 to TRBJ1-3, with D perhaps TRBD1 (6 bases). The CDR3 has 15 amino acids. The germline gives CDR1 SQVTM, CDR2 ANQGSEA. The ends were cut back, 4 bases at V and 0 bases at J, with 13 bases in the middle. This CDR3 is CSVGLGTNSGNTIYF. In DNA, the CDR3 is TGCAGCGTTGGCTTGGGGACAAACTCTGGAAACACCATATATTTT.